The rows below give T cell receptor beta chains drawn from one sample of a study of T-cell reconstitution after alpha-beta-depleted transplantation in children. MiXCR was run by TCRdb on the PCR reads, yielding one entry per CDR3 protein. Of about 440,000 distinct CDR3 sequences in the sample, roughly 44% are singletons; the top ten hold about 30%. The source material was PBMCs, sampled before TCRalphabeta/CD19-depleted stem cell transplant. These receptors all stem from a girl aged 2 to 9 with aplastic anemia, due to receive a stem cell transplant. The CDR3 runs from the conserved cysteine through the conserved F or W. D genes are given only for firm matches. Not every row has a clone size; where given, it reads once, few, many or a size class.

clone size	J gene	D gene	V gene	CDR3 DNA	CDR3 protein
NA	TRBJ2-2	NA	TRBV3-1	TGTGCCAGCAGCCAACAGGGGCTGGCCGGGGAGCTGTTTTTT	CASSQQGLAGELFF
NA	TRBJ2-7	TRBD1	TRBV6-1	TGTGCCAGCAGGTTTGGACAGGGGGCCGCCTCCTACGAGCAGTACTTC	CASRFGQGAASYEQYF
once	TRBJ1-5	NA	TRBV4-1	TGCGCCAGCAGCCTCTTAAGAGGAGACTTTGTCACTCGGGGCAATCAGCCCCAGCATTTT	CASSLLRGDFVTRGNQPQHF
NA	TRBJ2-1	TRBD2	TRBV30	TGTGCCTTCAACGCGGGACTAGCGAAGAATGAGCAGTTCTTC	CAFNAGLAKNEQFF
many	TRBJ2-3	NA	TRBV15	TGTGCCACCAGCAGAGTAGATACGCAGTATTTT	CATSRVDTQYF
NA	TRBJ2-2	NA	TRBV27	TGTGCCAGCAGTTTATTTAGAGCAAGGGACGGGGAGCTGTTTTTT	CASSLFRARDGELFF
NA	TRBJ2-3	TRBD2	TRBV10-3	TGTGCCACCGGACTAGCGGGAGTGGATGGCACAGATACGCAGTATTTT	CATGLAGVDGTDTQYF
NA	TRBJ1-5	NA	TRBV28	TGTGCCAGCAGTAGGACTTTTAGCAATCAGCCCCAGCATTTT	CASSRTFSNQPQHF
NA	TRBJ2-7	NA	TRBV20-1	TGCAGTGCCCACCTCGGGGGAGAGTACGAGCAGTACTTC	CSAHLGGEYEQYF
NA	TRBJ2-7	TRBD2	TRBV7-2	TGTGCCAGCAGCTTAGGTTTTAGCGGGAGTGGAGACGAGCAGTACTTC	CASSLGFSGSGDEQYF